The entry below describes one TCR beta chain. This clone was counted once. This receptor's antigen is unknown. No per-base quality is available; no much larger clone lies one base away. Taken with the paper, the label for treatment or condition translates to: oral pan-JAK inhibitor, 5-10 mg twice daily. Peripheral blood and lesional scalp punch biopsies were obtained from patients with alopecia areata. PBMCs were separated by density centrifugation and stained for CD3, CD4 and CD8, after which CD4+ and CD8+ T cells were sorted on a FACSAria. Receptors were amplified or captured by the immunoSEQ multiplex PCR assay. RNA was extracted from all samples and reverse transcribed into cDNA, which served as template for TCR sequencing. SuperScript III was used to make first-strand cDNA, primed with a 2:1 mix of oligo-dT and random hexamers. Amplification bias was assessed with a synthetic immune receptor repertoire, and residual bias was removed computationally. In the original analysis: Raw reads were preprocessed to remove errors, and CDR3 was defined by IMGT conventions from the conserved cysteine to phenylalanine. Clonality was computed by normalizing Shannon entropy by log2 of the number of productive unique TCRs and subtracting the result from 1. Whether scalp clones were CD4 or CD8 was inferred by matching scalp TCRbeta sequences against CD4 and CD8 repertoires sorted from blood. TCRdb mirrors the immuneACCESS table, restricted to in-frame sequences. Some clones are absent from its copies; in checked studies, under half trace to an unresolved V gene, and the reason for the others is unknown. V and J calls and clone size are copied from that table; D and trimming were computed from the DNA. This sample comprises about 210,000 clones, 40% to 45% of them detected only once. The top ten hold roughly 2.8% of the sample.

This entry belongs to a study of CD8+ T cells in alopecia areata (dated by TCRdb to 2016 to 2019). About the full investigation: Treated patients were enrolled in an open-label pilot trial of oral tofacitinib at 5 to 10 mg twice daily for moderate-to-severe alopecia areata. In both human patients and the C3H/HeJ mouse model, the study applied high-throughput TCRbeta sequencing to look at T cell clonal expansion in alopecia areata. Scalp tissue and sorted CD4+ and CD8+ peripheral blood T cells from patchy and totalis/universalis alopecia areata patients and from healthy controls were covered by human TCRbeta sequencing. Amplification of TCRbeta CDR3 regions was done by immunoSEQ multiplex PCR using 35 Vbeta forward primers and 13 Jbeta reverse primers. Biopsies were taken from tofacitinib-treated patients at baseline and at 4 and 24 weeks of treatment, and a later scalp biopsy was taken in several of the tofacitinib-treated patients. Clonality in the scalp was compared among normal scalp (n=4), patchy alopecia areata scalp (n=8), and alopecia totalis/universalis scalp (n=8). Patients stayed on tofacitinib for 6 to 18 months and then had 6 months of follow-up off drug so that delayed response and recurrence could be assessed. RNA came from the PAXgene miRNA kit for fixed scalp, the miRNeasy kit for PBMCs, and the RNeasy kit for mouse skin. For the treated patients, the SALT score, which quantifies what percentage of scalp surface area is affected, served as the measure of disease severity. Beyond this particular receptor, the publication reports: Compared with normal scalp, lesional scalp, particularly in alopecia totalis/universalis, had higher clonality and more expanded CD8+ clones, which suggests antigenic drive. During tofacitinib treatment, many expanded lesional clones remained in scalp and blood, and this persistence may partly explain relapse after treatment is stopped. Unlike mouse skin, which is dominated by gammadelta T cells, normal human skin has resident alphabeta T cells that are also sequenced, and this complicates analysis of the scalp TCR repertoire. Tofacitinib significantly lowered scalp clonality and the number of expanded CD8+ clones among the top 100 scalp clones. Shared TCR sequences between patients were less evident than in mice, which may be partly attributable to HLA diversity in the patient population. Because the treated cohort was small and had just a single nonresponder, larger studies are needed to establish links between baseline CD8+ expansion and response.

The sequenced sample was CD4+ T cells sorted from blood, obtained at approximately week 36, from a patient treated with tofacitinib. This receptor was obtained from a human donor with alopecia areata.

The CDR3 protein is CSGSQGSSTDTQYF. In nucleotides, the sequence is TGCAGCGGTTCCCAGGGGTCGAGCACAGATACGCAGTATTTT. The V and J genes are TRBV29-1 and TRBJ2-3, and TRBD1 may be the D gene, going by 6 matching bases. The germline V gene supplies CDR1 SQVTM and CDR2 ANQGSEA. Deletion took 7 bases off V and 0 bases off J, with a span of 14 bases between the germline ends. The CDR3 holds 14 amino acids from the cysteine to the phenylalanine. Only CDR3 DNA is held: 42 bases, read in frame from base 1.